The clone carrying this T cell receptor beta chain was recorded at least ten times. Its antigen remains unidentified. TCRdb reprocessed the reads via MiXCR and lists one record per CDR3 protein. This sample yields a few hundred thousand distinct CDR3 sequences, of which roughly 13% are seen a single time; 8.8% belongs to the top ten. CDR3 length: 15 residues. Germline CDR1 reads SGHNT; CDR2 reads YYREEE (reference sequence). V lost 4 bases and J 6 bases, leaving 20 bases between the germline ends. This entry belongs to a study of T cell repertoires in cytomegalovirus infection. Turning to the study itself: TCR beta signatures that were public indicated CMV infection and matching HLA type.

Whole-study results and caveats: Predominance within the ex vivo response was attributable to HLA-C-restricted CMV-specific TCR beta clonotypes. Carriage of CMV together with the relevant HLA was identifiable through cumulative public TCR beta family frequency.

The genes are TRBV5-4 and TRBJ2-7; TRBD2 might be the D (6 bases). This TCR was sampled from a human donor in good health (CMV status not recorded). Some clones in this sample may be carry-over from other donors' samples. Input material: PBMCs. CDR3 bases: TGTGCCAGCAGCCCAGGCGGGGACGTAACAATCGAGCAGTACTTC. Translated, it gives CASSPGGDVTIEQYF.